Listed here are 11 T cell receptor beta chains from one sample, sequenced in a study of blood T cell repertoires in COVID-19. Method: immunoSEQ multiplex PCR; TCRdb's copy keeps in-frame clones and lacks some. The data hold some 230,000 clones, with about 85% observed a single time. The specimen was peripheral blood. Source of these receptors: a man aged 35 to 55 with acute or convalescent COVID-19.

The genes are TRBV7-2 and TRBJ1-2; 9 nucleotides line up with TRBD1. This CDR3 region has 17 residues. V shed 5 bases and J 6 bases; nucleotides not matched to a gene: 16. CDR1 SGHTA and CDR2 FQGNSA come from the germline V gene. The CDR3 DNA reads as TGTGCCAGCAGCCTTACCTTCCGGGACAGGGAACGAAATGGCTACACCTTC. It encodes CASSLTFRDRERNGYTF.

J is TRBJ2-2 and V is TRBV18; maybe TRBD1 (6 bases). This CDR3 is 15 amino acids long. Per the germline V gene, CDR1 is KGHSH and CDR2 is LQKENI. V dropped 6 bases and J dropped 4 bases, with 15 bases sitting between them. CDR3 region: CASSPQGQGTGELFF. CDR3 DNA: TGTGCCAGCTCGCCCCAGGGGCAGGGCACCGGGGAGCTGTTTTTT.

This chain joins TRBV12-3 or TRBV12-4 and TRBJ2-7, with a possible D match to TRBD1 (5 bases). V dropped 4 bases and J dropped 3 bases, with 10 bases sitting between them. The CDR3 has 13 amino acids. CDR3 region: CASSSDRGYEQYF. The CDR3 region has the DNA TGTGCCAGCAGTTCCGACAGAGGCTACGAGCAGTACTTC.

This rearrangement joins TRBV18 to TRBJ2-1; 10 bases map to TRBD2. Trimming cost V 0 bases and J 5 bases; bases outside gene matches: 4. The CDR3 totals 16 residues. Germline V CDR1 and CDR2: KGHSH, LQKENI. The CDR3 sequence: CASSPPSGGANNEQFF. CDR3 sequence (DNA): TGTGCCAGCTCACCACCGAGCGGGGGGGCCAACAATGAGCAGTTCTTC.

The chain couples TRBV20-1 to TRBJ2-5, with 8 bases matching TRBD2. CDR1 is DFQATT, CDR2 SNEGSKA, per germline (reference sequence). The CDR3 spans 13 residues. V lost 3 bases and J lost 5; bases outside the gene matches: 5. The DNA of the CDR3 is TGCAGTGCTAGTGATAGCGGGGCCGAGACCCAGTACTTC. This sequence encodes CSASDSGAETQYF.

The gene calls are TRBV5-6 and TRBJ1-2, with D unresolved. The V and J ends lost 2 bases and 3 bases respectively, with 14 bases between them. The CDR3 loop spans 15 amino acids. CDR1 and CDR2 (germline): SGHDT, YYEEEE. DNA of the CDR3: TGTGCCAGCAGCTTCCCGGCACAGCCAGACTATGGCTACACCTTC. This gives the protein CASSFPAQPDYGYTF.

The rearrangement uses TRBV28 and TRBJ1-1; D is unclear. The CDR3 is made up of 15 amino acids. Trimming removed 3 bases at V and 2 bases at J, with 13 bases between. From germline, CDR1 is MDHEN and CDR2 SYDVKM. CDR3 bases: TGTGCCAGCAGTTTTGGAGGACTATTCAACACTGAAGCTTTCTTT. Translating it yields CASSFGGLFNTEAFF.

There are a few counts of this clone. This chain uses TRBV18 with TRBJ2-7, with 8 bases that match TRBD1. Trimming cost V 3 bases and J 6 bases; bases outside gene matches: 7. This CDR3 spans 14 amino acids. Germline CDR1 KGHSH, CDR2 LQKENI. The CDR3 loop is CASSPGTGDFEQYF. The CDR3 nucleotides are TGTGCCAGCTCACCGGGGACAGGAGATTTCGAGCAGTACTTC.

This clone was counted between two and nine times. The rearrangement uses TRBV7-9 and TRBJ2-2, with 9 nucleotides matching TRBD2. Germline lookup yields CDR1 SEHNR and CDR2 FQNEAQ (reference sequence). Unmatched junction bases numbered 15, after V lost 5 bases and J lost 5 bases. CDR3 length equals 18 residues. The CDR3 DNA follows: TGTGCCAGCAGCCAACCACTAGCGGGCCCGGCCGGTACCGGGGAGCTGTTTTTT. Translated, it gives CASSQPLAGPAGTGELFF.

The CDR3 spells CASSYTENSQVDEAFF. CDR3 nucleotides: TGTGCCAGCAGTTACACCGAAAATTCTCAGGTAGATGAAGCTTTCTTT. J is TRBJ1-1 and V is TRBV6-2 or TRBV6-3; D call uncertain. The germline V gene has CDR1 MNHEY and CDR2 SVGEGT. CDR3 length equals 16 residues. Trimming cost V 2 bases and J 7 bases, with 20 bases left between them.

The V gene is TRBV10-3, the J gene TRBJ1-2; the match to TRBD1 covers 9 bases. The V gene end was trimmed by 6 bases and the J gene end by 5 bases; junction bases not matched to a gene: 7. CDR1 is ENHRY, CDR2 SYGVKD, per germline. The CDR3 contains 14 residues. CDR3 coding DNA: TGTGCCATCAGGGGACAGGGAGAGGGGTATGGCTACACCTTC. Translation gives CAIRGQGEGYGYTF.